This T cell receptor (beta chain) is from a study of shared clonotypes between healthy human individuals. CD45RO-negative, CCR7-selected cells formed the naive CD8 fraction, which excluded terminally differentiated effector memory CD45RA+ cells. The authors loaded roughly 200 ng DNA, about 30,000 T cell genomes, into sorted-subset replicate PCRs. Sequenced by immunoSEQ multiplex PCR; TCRdb stores in-frame clones only, minus some. The table includes about 600,000 clones, more than 95% detected once. CDR1 and CDR2 from the germline V gene are MNHEY and SMNVEV (reference sequence). With V trimmed by 5 bases and J by 0 bases, 6 bases remained unmatched. There are 15 residues in the CDR3.

The J gene is TRBJ1-1, the V gene TRBV27, with TRBD1 matching 7 bases. Material for sequencing was naive CD8+ T cells sorted from blood. The origin of this receptor is a man aged 30-40 years in good health. This chain's CDR3 is CASSTYRGLNTEAFF. The CDR3 DNA follows: TGTGCCAGCAGTACCTACAGGGGCCTGAACACTGAAGCTTTCTTT.